This TCR beta chain is from a study of shared clonotypes between healthy human individuals. Study as a whole: The donors, a couple of women and a few men, were aged 18 to 49.

Measured with immunoSEQ multiplex PCR; TCRdb has only the in-frame clones, and not every one. The data show about 1.1 million clones, with roughly 80% seen just once and 0.85% to 1% held by the top ten. This clone was picked up many times. The CDR3 contains 15 residues. Germline V CDR1 and CDR2: SGHTA, FQGTGA. Trimming removed 1 base at V and 4 bases at J, with 11 bases between. V is TRBV7-3 and J is TRBJ2-1; maybe TRBD2 (5 bases). The sample consisted of memory CD4+ T cells from PBMCs. Subset: CD45RA-negative fraction. This sequence was found in a man aged 18 to 29 in good health. Some clones in this sample may be carry-over from other donors' samples. The CDR3 bases are TGTGCCAGCAGCTTAAACGGAGGTATTTACAATGAGCAGTTCTTC. It codes for CASSLNGGIYNEQFF.